This T cell receptor beta chain was recorded in a study of identical twins. Study-level results: It was possible that invariant MAIT and iNKT cells partly confounded the zero-insertion analyses. For cord blood, abundant beta clonotypes had fewer insertions, unlike memory repertoires, which showed none.

To note about this clonotype: Antigen specificity is unknown.

With no exceptions, donors were healthy Caucasians. V lost 5 bases and J lost 4; bases outside the gene matches: 15. This CDR3 spans 17 amino acids. CDR1 is DFQATT and CDR2 is SNEGSKA in the germline V gene (reference sequence). A universal primer binding site was introduced by template switching. The final cDNA contained unique molecular identifiers. MiXCR, run by TCRdb on the 5' RACE reads, gives a single entry per CDR3 protein. The repertoire includes some 97,000 distinct CDR3 sequences, just under 6% of them detected once, and approximately 12% sits in the top ten. The sequence derives from a woman between 45 and 65 years old in good health. The sample consisted of memory T cells sorted from blood. This chain links TRBV20-1 with TRBJ2-7; 12 nucleotides agree with TRBD1. For the CDR3, the DNA is TGCAGTGCTTGCCGGGACCAACCGGGACAGGGGGCGTACGAGCAGTACTTC. The encoded protein is CSACRDQPGQGAYEQYF.